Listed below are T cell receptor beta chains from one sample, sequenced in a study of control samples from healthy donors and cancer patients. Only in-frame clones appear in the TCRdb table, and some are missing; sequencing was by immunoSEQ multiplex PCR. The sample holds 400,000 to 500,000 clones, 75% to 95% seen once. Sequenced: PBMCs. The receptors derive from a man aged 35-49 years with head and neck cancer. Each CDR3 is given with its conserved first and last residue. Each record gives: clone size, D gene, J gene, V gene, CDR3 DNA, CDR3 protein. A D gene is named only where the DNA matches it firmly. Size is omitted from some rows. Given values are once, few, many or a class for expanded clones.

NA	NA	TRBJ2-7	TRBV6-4	TGTGCCAGCAGGGGACTTGGGACGCAAAGATACGAGCAGTACTTC	CASRGLGTQRYEQYF
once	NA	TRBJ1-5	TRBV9	TGTGCCAGCAGCGTGTCCCCGGGTCCCGGGCAGCCCCAGCATTTT	CASSVSPGPGQPQHF
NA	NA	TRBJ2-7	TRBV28	TGTGCCAGCGGACTCCCGATTGGGGGCAATCGTGGCGAGCAGTACTTC	CASGLPIGGNRGEQYF
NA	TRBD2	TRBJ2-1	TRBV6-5	TGTGCCAGCAGTTACTCAGTAGCGGGAGGGGGGAATGAGCAGTTCTTC	CASSYSVAGGGNEQFF
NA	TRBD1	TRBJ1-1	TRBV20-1	TGCAGTACGACCAGGGGGACTGAAGCTTTCTTT	CSTTRGTEAFF
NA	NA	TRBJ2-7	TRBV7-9	TGTGCCAGCAGCTTAGAACAGGGAGGACGGTACTTC	CASSLEQGGRYF
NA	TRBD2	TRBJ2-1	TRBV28	TGTGCCAGCAGGACCCACCTAGCGGCTTACAATGAGCAGTTCTTC	CASRTHLAAYNEQFF
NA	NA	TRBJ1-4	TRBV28	TGTGCCAGCAGTTATAGGCCCGTGACAGCAACTAATGAAAAACTGTTTTTT	CASSYRPVTATNEKLFF
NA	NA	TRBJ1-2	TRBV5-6	TGTGCCAGCAGCCGGACAGTGGGCTACACCTTC	CASSRTVGYTF
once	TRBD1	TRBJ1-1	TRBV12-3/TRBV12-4	TGTGCCAGCAGCGGACAGGTGAACACTGAAGCTTTCTTT	CASSGQVNTEAFF
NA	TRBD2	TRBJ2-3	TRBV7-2	TGTGCCAGCAGAGCAGGACTAGCGCTCACAGATACGCAGTATTTT	CASRAGLALTDTQYF
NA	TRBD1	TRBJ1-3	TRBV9	TGTGCCAGCAGCGAGAGGACAGGGGGTGGAAACACCATATATTTT	CASSERTGGGNTIYF
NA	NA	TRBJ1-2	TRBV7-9	TGTGCCAGCAGCTTAGGTTCCCGTGGCTATGGCTACACCTTC	CASSLGSRGYGYTF
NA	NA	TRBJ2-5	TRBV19	TGTGCCAGGTCGCTCCCCCGGGACAAATGTCGAGAGACCCAGTACTTC	CARSLPRDKCRETQYF
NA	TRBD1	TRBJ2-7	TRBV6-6	TGTGCCAGCAGGCAACAGGGGTACGAGCAGTACTTC	CASRQQGYEQYF
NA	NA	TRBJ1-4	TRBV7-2	TGTGCCAGCAGCCCGGACAGCTTTAATGAAAAACTGTTTTTT	CASSPDSFNEKLFF
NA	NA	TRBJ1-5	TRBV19	TGTGCCAGTAAAGACCTGGACCTTGTGTCAGGGAGGAATCAGCCCCAGCATTTT	CASKDLDLVSGRNQPQHF
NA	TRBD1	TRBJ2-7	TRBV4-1	TGCGCCAGCAGCTATGACAGGGTAACCTACGAGCAGTACTTC	CASSYDRVTYEQYF
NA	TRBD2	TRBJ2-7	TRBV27	TGTGCCAGCAGTTCCGGGACTAGCGGGAGGCTCTACGAGCAGTACTTC	CASSSGTSGRLYEQYF
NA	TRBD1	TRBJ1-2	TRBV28	TGTGCCAGCAGTTCACCTCAGGGGGTGGTATATGGCTACACCTTC	CASSSPQGVVYGYTF
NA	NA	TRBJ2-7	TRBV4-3	TGCGCCAGCAGCCAAGATTCAGGGTCCTACGAGCAGTACTTC	CASSQDSGSYEQYF
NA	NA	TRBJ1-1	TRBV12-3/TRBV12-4	TGTGCCAGCAGTCCGGGGTGGGTCACTGAAGCTTTCTTT	CASSPGWVTEAFF
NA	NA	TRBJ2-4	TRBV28	TGTGCCAGCAGTTCTCCCCGGACAGCCAAAAACATTCAGTACTTC	CASSSPRTAKNIQYF
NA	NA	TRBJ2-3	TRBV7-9	TGTGCCAGCAGCTCGGCCCGGACTGTCCCAGATACGCAGTATTTT	CASSSARTVPDTQYF
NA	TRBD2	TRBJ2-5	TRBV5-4	TGTGCCAGCAGCCCGCGGGGGGACCTCCCTGAGACCCAGTACTTC	CASSPRGDLPETQYF
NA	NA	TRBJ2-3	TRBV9	TGTGCCAGCAGCGTAGGACAGCTCACAGATACGCAGTATTTT	CASSVGQLTDTQYF
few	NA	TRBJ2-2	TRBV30	TGTGCCTGGAGTGTCCCAGTTAACACCGGGGAGCTGTTTTTT	CAWSVPVNTGELFF
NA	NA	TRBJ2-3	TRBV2	TGTGCCAGCAGTGAAGCGCTTTCTAGCACAGATACGCAGTATTTT	CASSEALSSTDTQYF
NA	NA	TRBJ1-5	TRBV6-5	TGTGCCAGCAGTTCCCGGAGGGAGGCCGGTCAGCCCCGGCATTTT	CASSSRREAGQPRHF
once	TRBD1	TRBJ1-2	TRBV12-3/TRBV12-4	TGTGCCAGCAGTCCGACAGGGGGGTATGGCTACACCTTC	CASSPTGGYGYTF
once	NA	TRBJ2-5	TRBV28	TGTGCCAGCAGTTCCCCGGGGGTCATAGAGACCCAGTACTTC	CASSSPGVIETQYF
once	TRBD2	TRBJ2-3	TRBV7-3	TGTGCCAGCAGCTATAGCGGGGACAACACAGATACGCAGTATTTT	CASSYSGDNTDTQYF
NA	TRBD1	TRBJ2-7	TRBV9	TGTGCCAGCAGTTACCGGGACAGGGGAGACTACGAGCAGTACTTC	CASSYRDRGDYEQYF
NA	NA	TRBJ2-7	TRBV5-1	TGCGCCAGCAGCCCCGGACGTGGCTACGAGCAGTACTTC	CASSPGRGYEQYF
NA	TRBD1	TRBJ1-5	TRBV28	TGTGCCAGCAGTTACCCGGCCAGGGGGCATGATCAGCCCCAGCATTTT	CASSYPARGHDQPQHF
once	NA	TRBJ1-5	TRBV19	TGTGCCAGTATCCCCGGACGGGGGCAGCCCCAGCATTTT	CASIPGRGQPQHF
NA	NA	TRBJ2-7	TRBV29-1	TGCAGCGTTGGTGACAACTACGAGCAGTACTTC	CSVGDNYEQYF
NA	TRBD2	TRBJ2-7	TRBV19	TGTGCCACAAGCGGGGACTACGCCCGTAAGACCTACGAGCAGTACTTC	CATSGDYARKTYEQYF
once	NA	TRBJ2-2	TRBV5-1	TGCGCCAGCAGACAACAGGCAAATGCGAACACCGGGGAGCTGTTTTTT	CASRQQANANTGELFF
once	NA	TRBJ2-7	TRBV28	TGTGCCAGCACACCCGGGGGATACCCCTACGAGCAGTACTTC	CASTPGGYPYEQYF
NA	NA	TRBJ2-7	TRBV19	TGTGCCAGTAGTATGGGCCAGCGCGGCTACGAGCAGTACTTC	CASSMGQRGYEQYF
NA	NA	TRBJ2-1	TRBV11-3	TGTGCCAGCAGCCGAGTCCCCTATGGGGATCAGTTCTTC	CASSRVPYGDQFF
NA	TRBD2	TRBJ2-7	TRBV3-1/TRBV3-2	TGTGCCAGCAGCCCCGGGACTAGCGGTTTCTACGAGCAGTACTTC	CASSPGTSGFYEQYF
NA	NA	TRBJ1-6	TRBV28	TGTGCCAGCAGTTTACTCAGTAGCTCCTATAATTCACCCCTCCACTTT	CASSLLSSSYNSPLHF
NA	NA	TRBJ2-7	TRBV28	TGTGCCAGCAGTTCCCCCGGGAGCTCCTACGAGCAGTACTTC	CASSSPGSSYEQYF
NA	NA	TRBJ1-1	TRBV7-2	TGTGCCAGCAGCCGGACCCTCGCGAACACTGAAGCTTTCTTT	CASSRTLANTEAFF
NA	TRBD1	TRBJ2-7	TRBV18	TGTGCCAGCTCACCTCCGACAGGGCCCTTCTACGAGCAGTACTTC	CASSPPTGPFYEQYF
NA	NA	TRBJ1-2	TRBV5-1	TGCGCCAGCAGCCCGATAGGGGCATCTATTAACTATGGCTACACCTTC	CASSPIGASINYGYTF
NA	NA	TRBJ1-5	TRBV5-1	TGCGCCAGCAGCTTGGGGGGAGTCAGCAATCAGCCCCAGCATTTT	CASSLGGVSNQPQHF
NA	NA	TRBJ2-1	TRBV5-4	TGTGCCAGCAGCTTGCTTCAGAGCTCCTACAATGAGCAGTTCTTC	CASSLLQSSYNEQFF
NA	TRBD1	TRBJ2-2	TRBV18	TGTGCCAGCTCACAGTCAGGGGGCACCGGGGAGCTGTTTTTT	CASSQSGGTGELFF
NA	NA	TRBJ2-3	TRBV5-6	TGTGCCAGCAATAGGTTTAGCACAGATACGCAGTATTTT	CASNRFSTDTQYF
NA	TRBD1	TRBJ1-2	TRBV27	TGTGCCAGCAGGACAGGGGGAGGCTACACCTTC	CASRTGGGYTF
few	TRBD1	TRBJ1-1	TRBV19	TGTGCCAGTACTATGGACAGGGTGACCACTGAAGCTTTCTTT	CASTMDRVTTEAFF
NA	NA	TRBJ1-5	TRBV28	TGTGCCACCTTCCTAGGCCTCAATCAGCCCCAGCATTTT	CATFLGLNQPQHF